The rows below give T cell receptor beta chains drawn from one sample of a study of human T cells and chemical hapten exposure. MiXCR was run by TCRdb on the RACE reads, yielding one entry per CDR3 protein. The sample lists approximately 370,000 distinct CDR3 sequences; 4.5% to 7% were seen once. Source: whole blood, taken in connection with sensitization to the hapten diphenylcyclopropenone (DPC). The receptors shown here come from a woman between 18 and 29 years old with alopecia areata. Some clones in this sample may be carry-over from other donors' samples. Each CDR3 is given with its conserved first and last residue. The D gene is left open where the match is weak. A clone size is listed for some rows: how often the clone was seen (once, few, many), or a class if it is expanded.

>TRBV6-2/TRBV6-3|-|TRBJ2-6|-
TGTGCCACCGAGGCAGGGAGCTCTGGGGCCAACGTCCTGACTTTC
CATEAGSSGANVLTF
>TRBV12-3/TRBV12-4|-|TRBJ2-3|-
TGTGCCAGCAGGCGGCGGGGCGGAACTAGCACAGATACGCAGTATTTT
CASRRRGGTSTDTQYF
>TRBV6-5|TRBD1|TRBJ2-7|-
TGTGCCAGCAGTGTTAACAGGGGGTTGGTCTACGAGCAGTACTTC
CASSVNRGLVYEQYF
>TRBV4-3|TRBD1|TRBJ1-1|few
TGCGCCAGCAGTTCGGTGGGACAGGGTGTCACTGAAGCTTTCTTT
CASSSVGQGVTEAFF
>TRBV6-7|-|TRBJ2-1|many
TGTGCCAGCAGTCAACTTGAGCAGTTCTTC
CASSQLEQFF
>TRBV10-3|-|TRBJ1-1|many
TGTGCCATCAGCGGCAGCATGAACACTGAAGCTTTCTTT
CAISGSMNTEAFF
>TRBV12-3/TRBV12-4|TRBD1|TRBJ1-4|few
TGTGCCAGCGGATCACCGACAGGGGGGAATGAAAAACTGTTTTTT
CASGSPTGGNEKLFF
>TRBV10-3|-|TRBJ1-6|few
TGTGCCATCAGTGCCCTGGATTATAATTCACCCCTCCACTTT
CAISALDYNSPLHF
>TRBV12-3/TRBV12-4|-|TRBJ1-6|few
TGTGCCAGCAGTTTCAGGGAGGAAGGTAATTCACCCCTCCACTTT
CASSFREEGNSPLHF
>TRBV12-3/TRBV12-4|TRBD2|TRBJ2-7|many
TGTGCCAGCAGTTCCGGACTAGCGGTCTACGAGCAGTACTTC
CASSSGLAVYEQYF
>TRBV2|-|TRBJ2-2|many
TGTGCCAGCTGCTTGGAGGGAGAGGCTGGGGGGGAGCTGTTTTTT
CASCLEGEAGGELFF
>TRBV27|-|TRBJ1-1|many
TGTGCCAGCAGGGTTTCCCCGAACACTGAAGCTTTCTTT
CASRVSPNTEAFF
>TRBV4-2|TRBD2|TRBJ2-4|few
TGTGCCAGCAGCCACATAGCGGGGGGGCCGAGCATTCAGTACTTC
CASSHIAGGPSIQYF
>TRBV20-1|TRBD2|TRBJ2-3|-
TGCAGTGCCATACTAGCGGGGGGGCATACTAGCACAGATACGCAGTATTTT
CSAILAGGHTSTDTQYF
>TRBV20-1|-|TRBJ1-5|-
TGCAGTGCTGAGCGAGGCAATCAGCCCCAGCATTTT
CSAERGNQPQHF
>TRBV7-9|-|TRBJ2-6|few
TGTGCCAGCAGCCCCATCGGGACAGGGGCCAACGTCCTGACTTTC
CASSPIGTGANVLTF
>TRBV20-1|-|TRBJ1-2|-
TGCAGTGCCTACACCCAGAGTTCCTATGGCTACACCTTC
CSAYTQSSYGYTF
>TRBV3-1|-|TRBJ1-1|-
TGTGCCAGCAGCCCGGGGGGTTTAGACGACACTGAAGCTTTCTTT
CASSPGGLDDTEAFF
>TRBV24-1|-|TRBJ2-3|-
TGTGCCACCAGTAATGCAGGAGATAGCACAGATACGCAGTATTTT
CATSNAGDSTDTQYF
>TRBV4-2|-|TRBJ2-7|many
TGTGCCAGCAGCCAAGAGAGGAATTTGTACGAGCAGTACTTC
CASSQERNLYEQYF
>TRBV5-1|-|TRBJ1-4|many
TGCGCCAGCAGCTTTAAAGCAACTAATGAAAAACTGTTTTTT
CASSFKATNEKLFF
>TRBV28|TRBD1|TRBJ1-6|many
TGTGCCAGCACTGATGAGGACAGGGGTTCCTATAATTCACCCCTCCACTTT
CASTDEDRGSYNSPLHF
>TRBV19|-|TRBJ1-2|-
TGTGCCAGTAGTCCTCGACAGAAATCTAACTATGGCTACACCTTC
CASSPRQKSNYGYTF
>TRBV6-2/TRBV6-3|TRBD2|TRBJ2-1|-
TGTGCCAGCAGGAAACTAGCGGGGGGCAATCCTGAGCAGTTCTTC
CASRKLAGGNPEQFF
>TRBV6-5|TRBD1|TRBJ2-7|once
TGTGCCAGCAGGTCCGGGACAGGGTTTCTAGGAGGCGAGCAGTACTTC
CASRSGTGFLGGEQYF
>TRBV3-1|-|TRBJ2-3|few
TGTGCCAGCAGCCCGACCGAATCAGATACGCAGTATTTT
CASSPTESDTQYF
>TRBV29-1|-|TRBJ1-2|few
TGCAGCGTTGAGGGGGGCTACACCTTC
CSVEGGYTF
>TRBV20-1|-|TRBJ1-2|many
TGCAGTGCTAGAGGCCAGGGCCACTATGGCTACACCTTC
CSARGQGHYGYTF
>TRBV7-2|TRBD1|TRBJ1-1|many
TGTGCCAGCAGCTCAGGGGGACAGGGCAACACTGAAGCTTTCTTT
CASSSGGQGNTEAFF
>TRBV3-1|TRBD2|TRBJ2-3|few
TGTGCCAGCAGCCAAGATCTAGGGACTAACGAGTATTTT
CASSQDLGTNEYF
>TRBV12-3/TRBV12-4|-|TRBJ1-6|many
TGTGCCAGCAGTCTCTCAGGGGCCAGCTCCTATAATTCACCCCTCCACTTT
CASSLSGASSYNSPLHF
>TRBV10-3|-|TRBJ2-7|few
TGTGCCATCAGTGGGGACATAAGCCCCCGGGAGCAGTACTTC
CAISGDISPREQYF
>TRBV6-2/TRBV6-3|-|TRBJ1-2|-
TGTGCCAGCCGACGCACCGGATCCTATGGCTACACCTTC
CASRRTGSYGYTF
>TRBV5-6|-|TRBJ1-1|many
TGTGCCAGCAGCTTTCCCGCCGGGCAGAAGACTGAAGCTTTCTTT
CASSFPAGQKTEAFF
>TRBV10-3|-|TRBJ2-5|-
TGTGCCATCAGTGACCCGGATCCTCAAGAGACCCAGTACTTC
CAISDPDPQETQYF
>TRBV5-5|-|TRBJ1-5|many
TGTGCCAGCAGCTTGAAGGGGGGACGAGCAGGAAATCAGCCCCAGCATTTT
CASSLKGGRAGNQPQHF
>TRBV6-2/TRBV6-3|-|TRBJ2-7|few
TGTGCCAGCAGTGGACCGAGTTCCTACGAGCAGTACTTC
CASSGPSSYEQYF
>TRBV6-2/TRBV6-3|TRBD1|TRBJ2-5|-
TGTGCCAGCAGTATCGGGACAGGGAACCAAGAGACCCAGTACTTC
CASSIGTGNQETQYF
>TRBV25-1|-|TRBJ2-7|many
TGTGCCAGCGTATCGACAACAGGTACCTACGAGCAGTACTTC
CASVSTTGTYEQYF
>TRBV7-2|-|TRBJ2-5|many
TGTGCCAGCAGCTTAAACGGGATGAACCAAGAGACCCAGTACTTC
CASSLNGMNQETQYF
>TRBV4-1|-|TRBJ1-3|few
TGCGCCAGCAGCGAACTAAGGGTCCCTCCTGGAAACACCATATATTTT
CASSELRVPPGNTIYF
>TRBV11-2|-|TRBJ1-6|many
TGTGCCAGCAGCTTATTAGGGGGGAGAGACAATTCACCCCTCCACTTT
CASSLLGGRDNSPLHF
>TRBV28|-|TRBJ1-2|-
TGTGCCAGCAGCCCTCCAGCGGGTAGGGATGGCTACACCTTC
CASSPPAGRDGYTF
>TRBV20-1|TRBD1|TRBJ2-5|-
TGCAGTGCTAGAGTTGGGACAGGGATAGAGACCCAGTACTTC
CSARVGTGIETQYF
>TRBV28|TRBD1|TRBJ1-6|-
TGTGCCAGCACCAAAGAGGAGATGACAGGGCTTTATTCACCCCTCCACTTT
CASTKEEMTGLYSPLHF
>TRBV28|-|TRBJ1-5|few
TGTGCCAGCATAGACGGCAGCAGAGTGTTTGGCAATCAGCCCCAGCATTTT
CASIDGSRVFGNQPQHF
>TRBV5-1|TRBD2|TRBJ2-5|-
TGCGCCAGCGCCGCGGGGACTAGCGGAGAGACCCAGTACTTC
CASAAGTSGETQYF
>TRBV27|-|TRBJ1-5|many
TGTGCCAGCAGTTTATATGGGGGGCTAGTCAATCAGCCCCAGCATTTT
CASSLYGGLVNQPQHF
>TRBV5-1|-|TRBJ2-5|few
TGCGCCAGCAGCCCCACGTGGGAGACCCAGTACTTC
CASSPTWETQYF
>TRBV9|-|TRBJ2-7|many
TGTGCCAGCAGCCCAGGGACCCATACCTACGAGCAGTACTTC
CASSPGTHTYEQYF
>TRBV18|-|TRBJ2-4|-
TGTGCCAGCTCTCCTTATGGGGCGGCCAAAAACATTCAGTACTTC
CASSPYGAAKNIQYF
>TRBV6-2/TRBV6-3|TRBD1|TRBJ1-5|-
TGTGCCAGCAGCTGGGTCGAGAGGGGGCGCGGACAGCCCCAGCATTTT
CASSWVERGRGQPQHF
>TRBV2|-|TRBJ1-6|many
TGTGCCAGCAGTGGGCCATCGGTGAACTCCTATAATTCACCCCTCCACTTT
CASSGPSVNSYNSPLHF